Each of the 28 T cell receptor beta chains below was sequenced from the same sample in a study of cytomegalovirus exposure and HLA in healthy donors. The study ran its PCR with 60 Vbeta and 13 Jbeta primers. Some clones are missing from TCRdb's copy, which holds only in-frame ones; the method was immunoSEQ multiplex PCR. This table lists 45,000 to 60,000 clones. Sample: PBMCs. The origin of the receptors is a female donor in good health and CMV-seronegative.

The chain uses TRBV6-1 and TRBJ1-2; a possible D gene is TRBD1 (5 bases). Germline CDR1 is MNHNS and CDR2 is SASEGT. The V end was cut by 8 bases, the J end by 2 bases, with 6 bases between. This CDR3 region has 11 residues. CDR3: CASSGNYGYTF. CDR3 bases: TGTGCCAGCTCAGGGAACTATGGCTACACCTTC.

The chain employs TRBV29-1 and TRBJ2-5, with a weak D call TRBD1 (6 bases). Trimming stripped 6 bases from V and 5 bases from J, with 13 bases between. This CDR3 has 12 amino acids. Per germline, CDR1 SQVTM and CDR2 ANQGSEA. The CDR3 DNA sequence: TGCAGCGTGGATACAGGGATCGAGACCCAGTACTTC. It specifies CSVDTGIETQYF.

V is TRBV9 and J is TRBJ1-4; D not resolved. Per the germline V gene, CDR1 is SGDLS and CDR2 is YYNGEE. The CDR3 extends over 14 amino acids. V lost 0 bases and J lost 11, with 14 bases in between. The CDR3 loop is CASSVGHGEEKLFF. Here the CDR3 DNA reads TGTGCCAGCAGCGTAGGGCACGGAGAAGAGAAACTGTTTTTT.

Points on this clone: At one of its ends the junction is not consistent with the germline gene, which may arise from a read error. In DNA, the CDR3 is TGCAGCGCTACACTGGAGGGCTCCGACAATGAGCAGTTCTTC. Protein sequence: CSATLEGSDNEQFF. This chain joins TRBV29-1 and TRBJ2-1, with a weak D call TRBD2 (6 bases). This CDR3 spans 14 amino acids. In germline, CDR1 is SQVTM, CDR2 ANQGSEA.

The CDR3 loop is CASRRGGDTQYF. CDR3 sequence (DNA): TGTGCCAGCCGGCGGGGAGGGGATACGCAGTATTTT. The chain recombines TRBV2 with TRBJ2-3, with 7 bases aligning to TRBD2. The J segment lost 6 bases and the V segment lost 8 bases, leaving 5 bases of the junction unmatched. This CDR3 contains 12 residues. The germline V gene encodes CDR1 SNHLY and CDR2 FYNNEI.

The chain uses TRBV15 and TRBJ2-7; unclear D gene. The CDR3 totals 14 residues. Trimming took 0 bases from V and 4 from J, leaving 10 bases between them. CDR1 LNHNV and CDR2 YYDKDF come from the germline V gene (reference sequence). The CDR3: CATSRESLNYEQYF. The DNA of the CDR3 is TGTGCCACCAGCAGAGAGAGTTTGAATTACGAGCAGTACTTC. Full variable domain (outside the CDR3, taken from reference TRBV15 and TRBJ2-7): DAMVIQNPRYQVTQFGKPVTLSCSQTLNHNVMYWYQQKSSQAPKLLFHYYDKDFNNEADTPDNFQSRRPNTSFCFLDIRSPGLGDTAMYLCATSRESLNYEQYFGPGTRLTVT.

The chain is built from TRBV7-2 and TRBJ1-2; D might be TRBD1 (5 bases). This CDR3 contains 12 residues. The germline V and J ends were trimmed by 3 bases and 8 bases, with 10 bases remaining between them. From germline, CDR1 is SGHTA and CDR2 FQGNSA. The chain's CDR3 is CASSLNKGGYTF. CDR3 bases: TGTGCCAGCAGCTTGAACAAGGGGGGCTACACCTTC.

This chain links TRBV5-3 with TRBJ2-1; a possible D gene is TRBD2 (6 bases). TRBV5-3 is an open reading frame, and its role is uncertain. The V and J ends lost 4 bases and 6 bases respectively, with 14 bases between them. The CDR3 is made up of 14 amino acids. The CDR3 region is CARSPRRRGNEQFF. CDR3 DNA: TGTGCCAGAAGCCCCCGCAGGAGGGGCAATGAGCAGTTCTTC.

J is TRBJ2-7 and V is TRBV18; TRBD1 is a possible D gene (5 bases). This CDR3 comprises 16 residues. The V gene's germline CDR1 is KGHSH and CDR2 LQKENI. V was clipped by 4 bases and J by 3 bases, with 19 bases between them. CDR3 residues: CASSLNVGHTLYEQYF. The CDR3 coding sequence is TGTGCCAGCTCACTTAACGTGGGGCACACCCTCTACGAGCAGTACTTC.

The chain joins TRBV6-1 to TRBJ1-2, with D possibly being TRBD1 (6 bases). Trimming shortened V by 7 bases and J by 4 bases, and 16 bases separated the two germline ends. Germline V CDR1 and CDR2: MNHNS, SASEGT. The CDR3 runs to 14 residues. The CDR3 loop reads CASTQGADSYGYTF. The CDR3 DNA sequence: TGTGCCAGCACCCAAGGAGCGGACAGCTATGGCTACACCTTC.

The rearrangement links TRBV4-3 to TRBJ1-6; D might be TRBD1 (5 bases). CDR3 length: 15 amino acids. Trimming removed 3 bases at V and 10 bases at J, with 16 bases between. Looked up from germline, CDR1 is LGHNA and CDR2 is YSLEER. The CDR3 loop is CASSQGGLSGSPLHF. CDR3 DNA: TGCGCCAGCAGCCAGGGGGGACTCTCTGGCTCACCCCTCCACTTT.

Here the CDR3 reads CASSPRWTGYEQYF. CDR3 nucleotide sequence: TGTGCCAGCAGTCCCCGGTGGACAGGGTACGAGCAGTACTTC. The chain joins TRBV6-1 to TRBJ2-7; 8 nucleotides align to TRBD1. Germline V gene data show CDR1 as MNHNS and CDR2 as SASEGT. The CDR3 runs to 14 residues. The J segment lost 4 bases and the V segment lost 5 bases, leaving 7 bases of the junction unmatched.

The gene calls are TRBV6-5 and TRBJ1-2; 7 bases match TRBD1. With 4 bases clipped from V and 3 bases from J, the junction kept 8 bases outside the gene matches. The CDR3 loop spans 15 amino acids. CDR1 and CDR2 (germline): MNHEY, SVGAGI. The chain's CDR3 is CASSSFGGTDYGYTF. The CDR3 nucleotides read TGTGCCAGCAGTTCCTTTGGGGGGACAGACTATGGCTACACCTTC.

The chain is built from TRBV6-1 and TRBJ1-5; 7 bases are shared with TRBD1. CDR1 is MNHNS, CDR2 SASEGT, per germline. There are 14 residues in the CDR3. With 6 bases clipped from V and 7 bases from J, the junction kept 9 bases outside the gene matches. The CDR3 spells CASSTGAAGQPQHF. CDR3 DNA sequence: TGTGCCAGCAGCACAGGGGCGGCGGGACAGCCCCAGCATTTT.

The V gene is TRBV13, the J gene TRBJ1-3; the D gene is possibly TRBD1 (5 bases). V lost 5 bases and J lost 0, with 11 bases in between. The germline CDR1 and CDR2 sequences are PRHDT and FYEKMQ (reference sequence). This CDR3 comprises 15 residues. The CDR3 is CASSLWGGSGNTIYF. CDR3 bases: TGTGCCAGCAGCCTTTGGGGGGGCTCTGGAAACACCATATATTTT.

The chain links TRBV5-6 to TRBJ2-7, with TRBD2 matching over 14 bases. The CDR3 has 17 residues. Germline values: CDR1 SGHDT, CDR2 YYEEEE. Germline trimming cut 4 bases from V and 2 bases from J; bases unmatched to any gene: 8. CDR3: CASSPRVTSGRAYEQYF. The CDR3 coding sequence is TGTGCCAGCAGCCCACGAGTGACTAGCGGGAGGGCCTACGAGCAGTACTTC.

The CDR3 sequence is CAWRGLPGTQYF. The CDR3 DNA sequence: TGTGCCTGGAGGGGACTTCCAGGTACGCAGTATTTT. This chain links TRBV30 with TRBJ2-3; the D gene is possibly TRBD2 (6 bases). The V gene lost 3 bases and the J gene lost 8 bases, with 12 bases spanning the gap. The CDR3 is made up of 12 amino acids. Germline loops: CDR1 GTSNPN, CDR2 SVGIG (reference sequence).

The chain joins TRBV25-1 to TRBJ1-1; the D is unclear. There are 11 residues in the CDR3. Germline loops: CDR1 MGHDK, CDR2 SYGVNS. V shed 3 bases and J shed 11 bases, with 10 bases lying between them. This chain's CDR3 is CASSEPGRAFF. The CDR3 DNA reads TGTGCCAGCAGTGAGCCGGGGAGGGCTTTCTTT.

V is TRBV9 and J is TRBJ2-7, with D perhaps TRBD1 (5 bases). CDR1 and CDR2 from the germline V gene are SGDLS and YYNGEE. V was clipped by 3 bases and J by 3 bases, with 19 bases between them. The CDR3 has 16 amino acids. The CDR3 DNA sequence: TGTGCCAGCAGCGCACCAACAGGTACGAGCGTCTACGAGCAGTACTTC. It translates to CASSAPTGTSVYEQYF.

This sequence joins TRBV5-1 and TRBJ1-1; D remains unclear. Germline-derived CDR1 and CDR2 are SGHRS and YFSETQ. CDR3 size: 13 residues. Between the trimmed V and J ends, which lost 2 bases and 6 bases, there was a span of 11 bases. The CDR3 here is CASSLAVMAEAFF. The CDR3 bases are TGCGCCAGCAGCTTAGCGGTAATGGCTGAAGCTTTCTTT.

The chain joins TRBV18 to TRBJ2-5, with 8 nucleotides matching TRBD2. V shed 6 bases, J shed 2 bases, and the junction held 14 bases outside the gene matches. The CDR3 extends over 17 amino acids. CDR1 and CDR2 from the germline V gene are KGHSH and LQKENI. DNA for the CDR3: TGTGCCAGCTCCCCCGAAATTGCGGGAGGCCGTCAAGAGACCCAGTACTTC. Residues: CASSPEIAGGRQETQYF.

The rearrangement uses TRBV18 and TRBJ2-1, with 7 bases fitting TRBD2. Per the germline V gene, CDR1 is KGHSH and CDR2 is LQKENI. The CDR3 is 14 amino acids. The V and J ends lost 1 base and 9 bases, in that order; junction bases with no gene match: 6. The CDR3 nucleotides read TGTGCCAGCTCACCACTGGGCAGCGGGGCTGAGCAGTTCTTC. Translation: CASSPLGSGAEQFF.

The CDR3 nucleotides read TGCGCCAGCAGCTTGCGGGAGTTACCCGGGGAGCTGTTTTTT. Translation gives CASSLRELPGELFF. This chain uses TRBV5-1 with TRBJ2-2; D is possibly TRBD2 (6 bases). CDR3 size: 14 residues. V shed 1 base and J shed 6 bases, with 10 bases lying between them. Germline CDR1 reads SGHRS; CDR2 reads YFSETQ.

The V call is TRBV7-3, the J call TRBJ2-7; possible D gene TRBD2, 5 bases. CDR1 and CDR2 (germline): SGHTA, FQGTGA. V was cut by 2 bases and J by 3 bases, with 14 bases left in between. This CDR3 has 15 amino acids. CDR3 in amino acids: CASSLAGGFIYEQYF. CDR3 nucleotides: TGTGCCAGCAGCTTAGCGGGCGGTTTTATCTACGAGCAGTACTTC.

The rearrangement joins TRBV13 to TRBJ2-7; 8 bases line up with TRBD1. The CDR3 covers 14 residues. Trimming removed 5 bases from V and 4 bases from J; junction bases left unmatched: 7. Germline assignment: CDR1 PRHDT and CDR2 FYEKMQ (reference sequence). Written as DNA, the CDR3 is TGTGCCAGCAGCGGAAAGACAGGGGCTTACGAGCAGTACTTC. It encodes CASSGKTGAYEQYF. Combining the CDR3 with reference TRBV13 and TRBJ2-7 gives the whole variable domain AAGVIQSPRHLIKEKRETATLKCYPIPRHDTVYWYQQGPGQDPQFLISFYEKMQSDKGSIPDRFSAQQFSDYHSELNMSSLELGDSALYFCASSGKTGAYEQYFGPGTRLTVT.

V and J are TRBV5-1 and TRBJ1-5, with D tentatively TRBD1 (6 bases). The CDR3 contains 17 residues. Trimming removed 4 bases from V and 2 bases from J, with 19 bases in between. CDR1 and CDR2 (germline): SGHRS, YFSETQ. CDR3 sequence (DNA): TGCGCCAGCAGCCATCATATGGGGGCTCGGGGCAATCAGCCCCAGCATTTT. It codes for CASSHHMGARGNQPQHF.

The chain is built from TRBV18 and TRBJ1-1; D gene uncertain. The CDR3 is 15 amino acids. The V and J ends lost 2 bases and 1 base respectively, with 11 bases between them. Germline loops: CDR1 KGHSH, CDR2 LQKENI. CDR3 sequence reads: CASSPGQTGNTEAFF. The CDR3 bases are TGTGCCAGCTCACCAGGCCAGACGGGGAACACTGAAGCTTTCTTT.

The V call is TRBV2, the J call TRBJ1-5; 8 positions match TRBD1. Trimming took 5 bases from V and 6 from J; bases not matched to a gene: 9. The CDR3 covers 15 residues. Germline CDR1 and CDR2: SNHLY and FYNNEI. The chain's CDR3 is CASSMDRVPPQPQHF. DNA for the CDR3: TGTGCCAGCAGTATGGACAGGGTTCCTCCTCAGCCCCAGCATTTT.